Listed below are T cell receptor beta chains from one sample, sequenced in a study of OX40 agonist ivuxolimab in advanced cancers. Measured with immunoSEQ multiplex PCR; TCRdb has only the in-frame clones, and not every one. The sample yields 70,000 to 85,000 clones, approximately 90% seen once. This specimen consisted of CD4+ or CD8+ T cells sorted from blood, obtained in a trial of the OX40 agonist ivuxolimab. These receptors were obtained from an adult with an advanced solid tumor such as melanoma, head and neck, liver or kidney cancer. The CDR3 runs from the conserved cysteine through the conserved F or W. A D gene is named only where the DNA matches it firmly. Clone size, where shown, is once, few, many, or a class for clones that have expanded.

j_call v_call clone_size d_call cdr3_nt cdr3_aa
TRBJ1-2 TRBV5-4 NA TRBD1 TGTGCCAGCAGCCACAGACAGGGGGGTGGCTACACCTTC CASSHRQGGGYTF
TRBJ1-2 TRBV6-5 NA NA TGTGCCAGCAGTCCACAGGGTCGTGGCTACACCTTC CASSPQGRGYTF
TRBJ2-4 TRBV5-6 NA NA TGTGCCAGCAGCTTCGAAAGTGGAAACATTCAGTACTTC CASSFESGNIQYF
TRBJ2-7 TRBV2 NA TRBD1 TGTGCCAGCAGATGGACAGGGGTGTCCGAGCAGTACTTC CASRWTGVSEQYF
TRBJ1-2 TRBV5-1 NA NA TGCGCCAGCAGCTTCGGCAAGAATGATGGCTACACCTTC CASSFGKNDGYTF
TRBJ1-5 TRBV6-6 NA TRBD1 TGTGCCAGCAGTTACGGTCAGGACAGGGTCCTCCGGCCCCAGCATTTT CASSYGQDRVLRPQHF
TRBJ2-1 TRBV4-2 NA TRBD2 TGTGCCAGCAGCCCCTCTAGCGGGAGGGCCCTCTTTTCCAATGAGCAGTTCTTC CASSPSSGRALFSNEQFF
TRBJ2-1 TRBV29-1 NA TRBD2 TGCAGCGTTGTCTTTCCGGGGGGTAGATTTGGTGAGCAGTTCTTC CSVVFPGGRFGEQFF
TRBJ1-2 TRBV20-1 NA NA TGCAGTGCTAGAGATCCGTCTGGCTACACCTTC CSARDPSGYTF
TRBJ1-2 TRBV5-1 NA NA TGCGCCAGCAGCCTAAGCGGGGCTAACTATGGCTACACCTTC CASSLSGANYGYTF
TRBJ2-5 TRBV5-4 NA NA TGTGCCAGCAGCGCACCCGGGACACAAGAGACCCAGTACTTC CASSAPGTQETQYF
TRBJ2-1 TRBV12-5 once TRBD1 TGTGCTAGTGGTTTGGTACTGGGACAGGGTACCTCTGGTGAGCAGTTCTTC CASGLVLGQGTSGEQFF
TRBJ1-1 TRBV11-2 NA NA TGTGCCAGCAGCTTAGCCTGGGGGCAGTTGGCTGAAGCTTTCTTT CASSLAWGQLAEAFF
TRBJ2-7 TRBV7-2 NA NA TGTGCCAGCACCTTAGACAGTGTTTCCCCCTACGAGCAGTACTTC CASTLDSVSPYEQYF
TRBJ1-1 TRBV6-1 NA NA TGTGCCAGCAGTGAAGCCCTGACAGGCCGTGCCACTGAAGCTTTCTTT CASSEALTGRATEAFF
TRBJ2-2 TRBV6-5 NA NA TGTGCCAGCAGTTACGGGAGCGTTTCGAACACCGGGGAGCTGTTTTTT CASSYGSVSNTGELFF
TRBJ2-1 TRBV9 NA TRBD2 TGTGCCAGCAGCTCCTCGGGACTAGCGGGGGGGCCCTCCTACAATGAGCAGTTCTTC CASSSSGLAGGPSYNEQFF
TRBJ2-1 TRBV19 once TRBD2 TGTGCCAGTAAAGCGGGAGGGCTGAAGGAGCAGTTCTTC CASKAGGLKEQFF
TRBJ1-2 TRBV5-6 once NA TGTGCCAGCAGCTTGTCCGTCAGTGGTATGGGCTACACCTTC CASSLSVSGMGYTF
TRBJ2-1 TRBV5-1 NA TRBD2 TGCGCCAGCAGCTCAAAGAAGACTAGCGGGGGTTCCTACAATGAGCAGTTCTTC CASSSKKTSGGSYNEQFF
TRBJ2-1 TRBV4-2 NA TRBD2 TGTGCCAGCAGCCAAGATCGGGCTAGCGGTTACAATGAGCAGTTCTTC CASSQDRASGYNEQFF
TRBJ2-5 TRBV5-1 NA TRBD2 TGCGCCAGCAGCCAGTTCCCTAGCGGCCAAGAGACCCAGTACTTC CASSQFPSGQETQYF
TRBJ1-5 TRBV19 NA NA TGTGCCAGTAGTATAGCAGCCAGATATCAGCCCCAGCATTTT CASSIAARYQPQHF
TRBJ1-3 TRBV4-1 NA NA TGCGCCAGCAGCCAATCGTATCAGGGGACTGGAAACACCATATATTTT CASSQSYQGTGNTIYF
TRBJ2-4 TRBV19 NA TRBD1 TGTGCCAGTAGTATATATGACAGGGGAGTTGGAAACATTCAGTACTTC CASSIYDRGVGNIQYF
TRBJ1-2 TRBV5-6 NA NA TGTGCCAGCAGCTTTTCCGGGACAAACTATGGCTACACCTTC CASSFSGTNYGYTF
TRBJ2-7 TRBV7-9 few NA TGTGCCGGAGGGGGCCCCTACGAGCAGTACTTC CAGGGPYEQYF
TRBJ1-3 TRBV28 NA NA TGTGCCAGCAAACCCGGAGGGAACTCTGGAAACACCATATATTTT CASKPGGNSGNTIYF
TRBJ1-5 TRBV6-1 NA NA TGTGCCAGCAGTGAAGCAGCCGGAGTGTGGAATCAGCCCCAGCATTTT CASSEAAGVWNQPQHF